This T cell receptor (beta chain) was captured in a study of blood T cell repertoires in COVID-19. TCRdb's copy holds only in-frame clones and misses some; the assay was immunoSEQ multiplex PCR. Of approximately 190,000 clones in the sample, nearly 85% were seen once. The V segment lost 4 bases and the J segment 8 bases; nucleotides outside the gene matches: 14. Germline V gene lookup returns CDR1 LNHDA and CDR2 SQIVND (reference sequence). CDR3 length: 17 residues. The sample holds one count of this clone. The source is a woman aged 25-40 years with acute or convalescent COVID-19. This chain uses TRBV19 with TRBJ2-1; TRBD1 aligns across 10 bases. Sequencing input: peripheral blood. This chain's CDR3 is CASSKLTGGAHTYEQFF. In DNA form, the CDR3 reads TGTGCCAGTAGTAAACTGACAGGGGGCGCCCATACCTATGAGCAGTTCTTC.